This TCR beta chain was retrieved from a study of beta chain features in type 1 diabetes. Study findings and constraints: Type 1 diabetes patients had moderately but significantly shorter TCRB CDR3s in all four CD4+ subsets. Amplification by PCR could prefer shorter templates, with the same effect in patients and controls.

To note about this clone: What it binds is not known.

The entirety of the isolated RNA underwent reverse transcription, so expressed TCRB transcripts were sequenced. Only in-frame clones appear in the TCRdb table, and some are missing; sequencing was by immunoSEQ multiplex PCR. The sample carries 55,000 to 85,000 clones, 45% to 50% recorded once. On average, the one heparinised blood draw given by each donor was about 116 mL. CD4+ naive, central memory, regulatory and stem cell-like memory subsets were isolated by sorting on CD45RO/CCR7/CD25/CD127/CD95/CD27. The germline gives CDR1 SGHRS, CDR2 YFSETQ. Trimming removed 5 bases at V and 1 base at J, with 16 bases between. The CDR3 runs to 15 residues.

The source material was central memory CD4+ T cells from blood. The sequence derives from a man aged 30 to 45 with type 1 diabetes. This chain connects TRBV5-1 to TRBJ2-7, with a tentative D call TRBD1 (8 bases). CDR3 protein: CASRGGTGPSYEQYF. CDR3 nucleotides: TGCGCCAGCAGGGGGGGGACAGGTCCTTCCTACGAGCAGTACTTC.